Listed here are 25 T cell receptor beta chains from one sample, sequenced in a study of blood T cells in healthy people across ages. Through a sample-barcoded 5' primer and a J-beta primer mix, a second PCR was run for roughly 6 to 11 cycles. TCRdb re-analysed the 5' RACE reads in MiXCR, keeping a single row per CDR3 protein. This table holds around 1,000,000 distinct CDR3 sequences, approximately 38% found once. The sequenced material came from blood. The receptors shown here come from a man between 18 and 35 years old in good health.

The chain joins TRBV4-1 to TRBJ2-3; D may be TRBD2 (6 bases). V was pared by 0 bases and J by 3 bases, with 16 bases between. CDR1 is MGHRA and CDR2 is YSYEKL in the germline V gene. CDR3 size: 17 residues. The CDR3 spells CASSQDGGDPRTDTQYF. In DNA, the CDR3 is TGCGCCAGCAGCCAAGATGGCGGGGACCCACGGACAGATACGCAGTATTTT.

This chain joins TRBV4-1 and TRBJ2-3, with 9 bases matching TRBD1. Germline-derived CDR1 and CDR2 are MGHRA and YSYEKL. V shed 4 bases, J shed 2 bases, and the junction held 7 bases outside the gene matches. The CDR3 contains 16 residues. The CDR3 DNA reads TGCGCCAGCAGCCGTTTGACAGGGGGGGTCACAGATACGCAGTATTTT. It yields the protein CASSRLTGGVTDTQYF.

The chain couples TRBV28 to TRBJ1-5; D is ambiguous. CDR1 is MDHEN and CDR2 is SYDVKM in the germline V gene. The CDR3 has 14 residues. V was shortened by 5 bases and J by 0 bases, with 8 bases between the two germline ends. CDR3 amino acids: CASSQKNSNQPQHF. The CDR3 DNA is TGTGCCAGCAGTCAGAAAAATAGCAATCAGCCCCAGCATTTT. Using reference TRBV28 and TRBJ1-5 for the parts outside the CDR3, the full variable domain is DVKVTQSSRYLVKRTGEKVFLECVQDMDHENMFWYRQDPGLGLRLIYFSYDVKMKEKGDIPEGYSVSREKKERFSLILESASTNQTSMYLCASSQKNSNQPQHFGDGTRLSIL.

This clonotype appeared many times. V and J are TRBV27 and TRBJ1-2, with 9 bases that match TRBD1. The germline V gene encodes CDR1 MNHEY and CDR2 SMNVEV (reference sequence). With 8 bases clipped from V and 4 bases from J, the junction kept 11 bases outside the gene matches. The CDR3 extends over 15 amino acids. The CDR3 bases are TGTGCCAGCCTACCCACGACAGGGGGGACCTATGGCTACACCTTC. It codes for CASLPTTGGTYGYTF.

The genes are TRBV6-5 and TRBJ2-5, with TRBD2 matching 8 bases. CDR1 MNHEY and CDR2 SVGAGI come from the germline V gene. The J segment lost 2 bases and the V segment lost 8 bases, leaving 4 bases of the junction unmatched. The CDR3 contains 13 residues. CDR3 residues: CASRLAPQETQYF. The DNA of the CDR3 is TGTGCCAGCCGACTAGCGCCTCAAGAGACCCAGTACTTC.

J is TRBJ1-1 and V is TRBV18; D is uncertain. CDR1 is KGHSH and CDR2 is LQKENI in the germline V gene. V was cut by 2 bases and J by 3 bases, with 13 bases left in between. The CDR3 spans 15 residues. The CDR3 sequence is CASSPIWVRDTEAFF. The CDR3 DNA is TGTGCCAGCTCACCAATCTGGGTGAGGGACACTGAAGCTTTCTTT.

This chain joins TRBV13 and TRBJ2-5, with 7 nucleotides matching TRBD2. The CDR3 sequence is 15 residues long. Per germline, CDR1 PRHDT and CDR2 FYEKMQ (reference sequence). J gave up 11 bases and V 1 base, and 13 bases lay outside the gene matches. CDR3 sequence: CASSLEAAGLDEQYF. CDR3 DNA: TGTGCCAGCAGCTTAGAAGCAGCGGGGCTTGATGAGCAGTACTTC.

This clonotype was seen a few times. The chain has TRBV20-1 and TRBJ2-5; 11 bases are shared with TRBD2. The germline V gene encodes CDR1 DFQATT and CDR2 SNEGSKA (reference sequence). V shed 5 bases and J 5 bases; nucleotides not matched to a gene: 4. The CDR3 sequence is 13 residues long. The CDR3 sequence is CSAPTSGVETQYF. CDR3 bases: TGCAGTGCTCCGACTAGCGGGGTTGAGACCCAGTACTTC.

V and J are TRBV27 and TRBJ1-2; tentatively, D is TRBD1 (6 bases). Trimming pared 11 bases from V and 3 bases from J, leaving 10 bases between. The CDR3 length is 11 residues. CDR1 and CDR2 from the germline V gene are MNHEY and SMNVEV (reference sequence). In DNA form, the CDR3 reads TGTGCCGTAGGGGGGGACTATGGCTACACCTTC. Amino acid sequence: CAVGGDYGYTF.

As for this clonotype: A much larger clone is a single base away; this may be a read error. This chain uses TRBV20-1 with TRBJ2-5; TRBD2 matches 10 bases. The germline gives CDR1 DFQATT, CDR2 SNEGSKA (reference sequence). V lost 6 bases and J lost 11; bases outside the gene matches: 18. The CDR3 has 15 residues. In nucleotides, the CDR3 is TGCAGTGCCCCTTCTAGCGGGGGCCGCAGGAATGAGCAGTACTTC. The encoded protein is CSAPSSGGRRNEQYF.

The chain joins TRBV5-1 to TRBJ2-3; D uncertain. CDR1 SGHRS and CDR2 YFSETQ come from the germline V gene. The CDR3 is 15 amino acids. V lost 0 bases and J 5 bases, leaving 13 bases between the germline ends. CDR3 nucleotides: TGCGCCAGCAGCTTGGCCGGCGCACCTAAAGATACGCAGTATTTT. It translates to CASSLAGAPKDTQYF.

V gene TRBV27 combines with J gene TRBJ1-4; D is possibly TRBD1 (6 bases). The V end was cut by 6 bases, the J end by 7 bases, with 9 bases between. This CDR3 comprises 12 residues. Per the germline V gene, CDR1 is MNHEY and CDR2 is SMNVEV (reference sequence). This CDR3 is CASSQGSEKLFF. DNA of the CDR3: TGTGCCAGCAGCCAGGGGAGTGAAAAACTGTTTTTT.

This clonotype has more than one count but fewer than ten. The rearrangement joins TRBV4-2 to TRBJ2-1, with D possibly being TRBD1 or TRBD2 (7 bases each). The length of the CDR3 is 16 residues. V was pared by 0 bases and J by 4 bases, with 13 bases between. The germline V gene encodes CDR1 LGHNA and CDR2 YNFKEQ. The CDR3, as DNA: TGTGCCAGCAGCCAAGAAGCGGGACAGCCTTACAATGAGCAGTTCTTC. This translates into CASSQEAGQPYNEQFF.

V and J are TRBV14 and TRBJ2-2, with D tentatively TRBD1 (6 bases). Looked up from germline, CDR1 is SGHDN and CDR2 is FVKESK. This CDR3 region has 14 residues. With 6 bases removed from V and 4 bases from J, the gap between germline ends came to 12 bases. CDR3 bases: TGTGCCAGCAGACCGGGACAAGCCACCGGGGAGCTGTTTTTT. As protein: CASRPGQATGELFF.

The chain joins TRBV7-9 to TRBJ1-4; maybe TRBD1 (5 bases). V lost 3 bases and J lost 4, with 9 bases in between. CDR1 and CDR2 from the germline V gene are SEHNR and FQNEAQ (reference sequence). The CDR3 runs to 14 residues. The CDR3 is CASSFRGDNEKLFF. CDR3 DNA sequence: TGTGCCAGCAGCTTCCGGGGCGATAATGAAAAACTGTTTTTT.

This clonotype was counted between two and nine times. The chain carries TRBV6-5 and TRBJ1-6; 9 nucleotides align to TRBD1. The CDR3 runs to 19 residues. V gave up 0 bases and J gave up 1 base; unmatched junction bases: 7. Per germline, CDR1 MNHEY and CDR2 SVGAGI. Written as DNA, the CDR3 is TGTGCCAGCAGTTACTCGAAAGGGGACAGGGATTCCTATAATTCACCCCTCCACTTT. Its protein is CASSYSKGDRDSYNSPLHF.

The genes are TRBV3-1 and TRBJ1-4; D is ambiguous. Looked up from germline, CDR1 is LGHDT and CDR2 is YNNKEL (reference sequence). Trimming left V 10 bases short and J 0 bases short, with 12 bases between. The CDR3 length is 14 residues. The CDR3 loop is CATTSGATNEKLFF. For the CDR3, the DNA is TGTGCCACCACCAGCGGTGCAACTAATGAAAAACTGTTTTTT.

Notes on this clonotype: A much larger clone is a single base away; this may be a read error. In DNA form, the CDR3 reads TGTGCCAGCAGCGGGGAGAGGGTCAATGAGCAGTACTTC. Its protein is CASSGERVNEQYF. V is TRBV6-2 or TRBV6-3 and J is TRBJ2-5, with a weak D call TRBD2 (5 bases). CDR1 is MNHEY and CDR2 is SVGEGT in the germline V gene. This CDR3 spans 13 amino acids. V lost 6 bases and J lost 11, with 19 bases in between.

V is TRBV20-1 and J is TRBJ2-1, with TRBD1 matching over 9 bases. The length of the CDR3 is 14 residues. CDR1 is DFQATT, CDR2 SNEGSKA, per germline (reference sequence). V was clipped by 5 bases and J by 4 bases; unmatched bases: 6. The CDR3 DNA is TGCAGTGCTCTACGAGGACAGGGGTACAATGAGCAGTTCTTC. This gives the protein CSALRGQGYNEQFF.

This chain joins TRBV5-1 and TRBJ2-7; a possible D gene is TRBD2 (5 bases). The CDR3 covers 13 residues. Germline V CDR1 and CDR2: SGHRS, YFSETQ. The V gene lost 4 bases and the J gene lost 7 bases, with 15 bases spanning the gap. The CDR3 here is CASSPGFYNEQYF. The CDR3 DNA follows: TGCGCCAGCAGCCCGGGGTTTTACAATGAGCAGTACTTC.

V usage is TRBV5-1 and J usage is TRBJ2-7, with D possibly matching TRBD2 (6 bases). The J call is doubtful: the DNA matches TRBJ2-5 better. This CDR3 is 15 amino acids long. CDR1 and CDR2 from the germline V gene are SGHRS and YFSETQ. The CDR3 sequence is CASSFNQGLGETQYF. CDR3 nucleotide sequence: TGCGCCAGCAGCTTCAACCAGGGACTGGGGGAGACCCAGTACTTC.

In this sample, this clonotype turned up a few times. The V call is TRBV7-9, the J call TRBJ1-1; a possible D gene is TRBD1 (6 bases). V gave up 5 bases and J gave up 1 base, with 11 bases separating them. In germline, CDR1 is SEHNR, CDR2 FQNEAQ (reference sequence). The CDR3 is 14 residues long. CDR3: CASSRGAGNTEAFF. In DNA form, the CDR3 reads TGTGCCAGCAGCCGGGGGGCGGGGAACACTGAAGCTTTCTTT.

This clonotype was found a few times. This sequence joins TRBV6-5 and TRBJ2-7; D is possibly TRBD1 (5 bases). Trimming removed 5 bases from V and 6 bases from J, with 14 bases in between. Germline V gene sequence: CDR1 MNHEY, CDR2 SVGAGI. This CDR3 comprises 13 residues. Here the CDR3 reads CASSKTGRGEQYF. The CDR3 DNA follows: TGTGCCAGCAGTAAAACAGGTCGTGGCGAGCAGTACTTC.

V and J are TRBV5-1 and TRBJ1-4; 10 bases match TRBD1. With V trimmed by 2 bases and J by 7 bases, 5 bases remained unmatched. The CDR3 has 15 amino acids. Per germline, CDR1 SGHRS and CDR2 YFSETQ. This CDR3 reads CASSLKGQGGEKLFF. The CDR3 DNA reads as TGCGCCAGCAGCTTAAAAGGACAGGGGGGTGAAAAACTGTTTTTT.

In its sample, this clonotype was seen a few times. V is TRBV20-1 and J is TRBJ2-5, with 8 bases fitting TRBD2. V shed 6 bases and J 5 bases; nucleotides not matched to a gene: 8. This CDR3 is built from 13 residues. Germline lookup yields CDR1 DFQATT and CDR2 SNEGSKA (reference sequence). CDR3 DNA: TGCAGTGCCCATCGGACTAGCCGGGAGACCCAGTACTTC. It specifies CSAHRTSRETQYF.